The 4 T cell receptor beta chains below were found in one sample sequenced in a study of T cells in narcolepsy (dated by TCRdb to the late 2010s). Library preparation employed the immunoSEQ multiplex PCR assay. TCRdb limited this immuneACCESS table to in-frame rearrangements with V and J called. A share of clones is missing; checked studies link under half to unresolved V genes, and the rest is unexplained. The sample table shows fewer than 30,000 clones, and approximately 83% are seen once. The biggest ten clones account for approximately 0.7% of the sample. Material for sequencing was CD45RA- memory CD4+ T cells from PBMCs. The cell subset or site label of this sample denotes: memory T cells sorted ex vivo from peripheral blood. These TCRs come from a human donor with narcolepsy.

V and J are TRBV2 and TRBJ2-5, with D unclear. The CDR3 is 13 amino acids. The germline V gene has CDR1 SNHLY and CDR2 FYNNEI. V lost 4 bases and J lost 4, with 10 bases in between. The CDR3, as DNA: TGTGCCAGCAGTGTGTCCGGGTTAGAGACCCAGTACTTC. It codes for CASSVSGLETQYF.

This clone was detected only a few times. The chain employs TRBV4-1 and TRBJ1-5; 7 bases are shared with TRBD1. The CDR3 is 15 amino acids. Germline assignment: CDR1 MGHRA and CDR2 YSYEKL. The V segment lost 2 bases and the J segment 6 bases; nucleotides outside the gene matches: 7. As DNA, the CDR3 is TGCGCCAGCAGCCAACTGCAGGGGGTGGGTCAGCCCCAGCATTTT. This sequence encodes CASSQLQGVGQPQHF.

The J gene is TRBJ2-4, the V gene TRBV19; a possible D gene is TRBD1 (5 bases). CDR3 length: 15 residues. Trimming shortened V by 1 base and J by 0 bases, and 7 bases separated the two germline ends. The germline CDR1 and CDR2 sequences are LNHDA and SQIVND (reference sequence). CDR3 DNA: TGTGCCAGTAGTATAGGACAGCTAGCCAAAAACATTCAGTACTTC. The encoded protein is CASSIGQLAKNIQYF.

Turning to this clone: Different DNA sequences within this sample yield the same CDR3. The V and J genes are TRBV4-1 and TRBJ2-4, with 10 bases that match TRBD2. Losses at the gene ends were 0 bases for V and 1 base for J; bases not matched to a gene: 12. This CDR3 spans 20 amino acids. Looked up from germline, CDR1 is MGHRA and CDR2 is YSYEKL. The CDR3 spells CASSQEGGLAGVLAKNIQYF. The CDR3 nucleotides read TGCGCCAGCAGCCAAGAAGGGGGGCTAGCGGGAGTTCTCGCCAAAAACATTCAGTACTTC.